Shown below are 21 T cell receptor beta chains from a single sample sequenced in a study of response to subunit inactivated influenza vaccine. TCRdb called the RT-PCR reads again in MiXCR, with one record for every CDR3 protein. The repertoire consists of approximately 500,000 distinct CDR3 sequences, with 10% to 15% occurring once and the leading ten covering 13%. The input for sequencing was PBMCs from blood, taken roughly 48 days after vaccination. The receptors were sampled from a man in his fifties who received an inactivated influenza vaccine.

This clonotype was detected many times. The chain has TRBV29-1 and TRBJ2-7; D might be TRBD2 (5 bases). This CDR3 contains 14 residues. Germline V gene sequence: CDR1 SQVTM, CDR2 ANQGSEA. Trimming pared 4 bases from V and 0 bases from J, leaving 13 bases between. In DNA, the CDR3 is TGCAGCGTTGGATCCGGACTCCTCTCCTACGAGCAGTACTTC. This sequence encodes CSVGSGLLSYEQYF.

The rearrangement links TRBV20-1 to TRBJ2-1, with D possibly matching TRBD1 (6 bases). The germline CDR1 and CDR2 sequences are DFQATT and SNEGSKA (reference sequence). The V gene lost 5 bases and the J gene lost 6 bases, with 11 bases spanning the gap. The CDR3 consists of 12 residues. The CDR3 loop is CSAPDRINEQFF. CDR3 in DNA: TGCAGTGCTCCGGACAGAATCAATGAGCAGTTCTTC.

At least ten counts were recorded for this clonotype. This rearrangement joins TRBV5-1 to TRBJ2-5; 8 positions match TRBD1. The CDR3 is made up of 15 amino acids. V trimming: 0 bases; J trimming: 4 bases; junction bases outside the gene matches: 5. Germline V gene sequence: CDR1 SGHRS, CDR2 YFSETQ. This chain's CDR3 is CASSLAGTGRETQYF. As DNA, the CDR3 is TGCGCCAGCAGCTTGGCCGGGACAGGACGAGAGACCCAGTACTTC. Full variable domain (rest looked up from reference TRBV5-1 and TRBJ2-5): KAGVTQTPRYLIKTRGQQVTLSCSPISGHRSVSWYQQTPGQGLQFLFEYFSETQRNKGNFPGRFSGRQFSNSRSEMNVSTLELGDSALYLCASSLAGTGRETQYFGPGTRLLVL.

This clonotype was seen a few times. The chain links TRBV12-3 or TRBV12-4 to TRBJ1-5; unclear D gene. V was clipped by 1 base and J by 5 bases, with 3 bases between them. This CDR3 is 12 amino acids long. CDR3 loop: CASSLVYQPQHF. The CDR3 DNA reads as TGTGCCAGCAGTTTAGTGTATCAGCCCCAGCATTTT.

This chain joins TRBV29-1 and TRBJ2-7; no firm D call. The CDR3 contains 12 residues. The germline CDR1 and CDR2 sequences are SQVTM and ANQGSEA. V was clipped by 1 base and J by 4 bases, with 8 bases between them. CDR3 loop: CSVEGVHYEQYF. The CDR3 bases are TGCAGCGTTGAAGGAGTACATTACGAGCAGTACTTC.

This clonotype was seen only a few times. CDR3 residues: CASSVSGQISYNEQFF. CDR3 nucleotides: TGTGCCAGCAGCGTATCGGGACAAATCTCCTACAATGAGCAGTTCTTC. The chain carries TRBV9 and TRBJ2-1; maybe TRBD1 (6 bases). The V end was cut by 1 base, the J end by 0 bases, with 11 bases between. The germline CDR1 and CDR2 sequences are SGDLS and YYNGEE. The CDR3 covers 16 residues.

Points on this clonotype: The junction differs from germline at one of its ends, possibly a read error. The V gene is TRBV6-2 or TRBV6-3, the J gene TRBJ2-4; 7 positions match TRBD1. The CDR3 sequence is 14 residues long. Germline CDR1 reads MNHEY; CDR2 reads SVGEGT. DNA of the CDR3: TGTGCCAGCAGTAGCACAGGGGCCAAAAACATTCAGTCCTTC. Translating gives CASSSTGAKNIQSF.

This chain uses TRBV20-1 with TRBJ1-4; 8 bases align to TRBD1. In germline, CDR1 is DFQATT, CDR2 SNEGSKA (reference sequence). After removal of 5 bases from V and 7 bases from J, the junction contained 9 bases not matched to a gene. The CDR3 is 14 amino acids. The CDR3 DNA reads as TGCAGTGCTGCTCAGGGGACAGGCGGTGAAAAACTGTTTTTT. It is translated as CSAAQGTGGEKLFF.

The rearrangement uses TRBV20-1 and TRBJ1-2; 12 nucleotides line up with TRBD1. J gave up 7 bases and V 3 bases, and 9 bases lay outside the gene matches. The CDR3 length is 15 residues. Germline V gene data show CDR1 as DFQATT and CDR2 as SNEGSKA (reference sequence). In DNA, the CDR3 is TGCAGTGCTAGTCGGTCTGGGACAGGGGGCGTTGGCTACACCTTC. Its translation is CSASRSGTGGVGYTF.

The count of this clonotype is one. This chain uses TRBV7-9 with TRBJ2-7; unclear D gene. The CDR3 is 12 residues long. From germline, CDR1 is SEHNR and CDR2 FQNEAQ (reference sequence). Trimming removed 6 bases from V and 5 bases from J, with 11 bases in between. The CDR3 DNA sequence: TGTGCCAGCAGTCCCCCGGCCCACGAGCAGTACTTC. Translation gives CASSPPAHEQYF.

This clonotype was seen ten or more times. CDR3 sequence (DNA): TGTGCCAGCTCCCCCGCCCAGGGCGGTGGATATGGCTACACCTTC. Its translation is CASSPAQGGGYGYTF. The J gene is TRBJ1-2, the V gene TRBV6-1, with D tentatively TRBD1 (5 bases). V lost 8 bases to trimming and J lost 5 bases, with 21 bases between them. The CDR3 contains 15 residues. CDR1 and CDR2 from the germline V gene are MNHNS and SASEGT.

The V call is TRBV28, the J call TRBJ2-3; 7 nucleotides agree with TRBD1. The trim removed 6 bases at V and 3 bases at J, leaving 9 bases unmatched. Germline values: CDR1 MDHEN, CDR2 SYDVKM. This CDR3 spans 15 amino acids. CDR3 protein: CASSSLQGWTDTQYF. In nucleotides, the CDR3 is TGTGCCAGCAGCAGCCTACAGGGGTGGACAGATACGCAGTATTTT.

This clonotype was counted many times. The genes are TRBV7-9 and TRBJ1-2, with D maybe TRBD1 (6 bases). The CDR3 is 14 amino acids. V was cut by 1 base and J by 5 bases, with 11 bases left in between. The germline gives CDR1 SEHNR, CDR2 FQNEAQ (reference sequence). The CDR3, as DNA: TGTGCCAGCAGCTTAGGGACAGCGAAGTATGGCTACACCTTC. Amino acids: CASSLGTAKYGYTF.

The chain uses TRBV12-3 or TRBV12-4 and TRBJ2-5, with 7 bases lining up with TRBD1. CDR3 size: 13 residues. V was clipped by 6 bases and J by 5 bases; unmatched bases: 6. DNA of the CDR3: TGTGCCAGCAGAACAGGGGCTGTGGAGACCCAGTACTTC. It specifies CASRTGAVETQYF.

This clonotype was counted at least ten times. This chain links TRBV6-2 or TRBV6-3 with TRBJ2-2; 9 bases map to TRBD1. With V trimmed by 8 bases and J by 5 bases, 3 bases remained unmatched. The CDR3 has 13 residues. Germline V gene sequence: CDR1 MNHEY, CDR2 SVGEGT. CDR3 DNA sequence: TGTGCCAGCCGAGGGACAGGGACCGGGGAGCTGTTTTTT. Encoded protein: CASRGTGTGELFF.

The V and J genes are TRBV11-2 and TRBJ2-1; D may match TRBD1 or TRBD2 (5 bases each). CDR1 is SGHAT, CDR2 FQNNGV, per germline. Trimming stripped 1 base from V and 6 bases from J, with 10 bases between. CDR3 size: 14 residues. This CDR3 reads CASSLAGPPNEQFF. DNA of the CDR3: TGTGCCAGCAGCTTAGCGGGGCCCCCCAATGAGCAGTTCTTC.

This clonotype was seen only a few times. The V gene is TRBV7-9, the J gene TRBJ2-7, with 10 bases identical to TRBD2. The CDR3 is made up of 15 amino acids. Germline V lookup: CDR1 SEHNR, CDR2 FQNEAQ (reference sequence). The V segment lost 3 bases and the J segment 5 bases; nucleotides outside the gene matches: 7. CDR3 amino acids: CASSLLAGGSNEQYF. CDR3 DNA: TGTGCCAGCAGCTTGTTAGCGGGAGGCTCGAACGAGCAGTACTTC.

The V gene is TRBV7-2, the J gene TRBJ1-3, with a possible D match to TRBD1 (5 bases). V dropped 3 bases and J dropped 2 bases, with 11 bases sitting between them. Germline values: CDR1 SGHTA, CDR2 FQGNSA. The CDR3 extends over 15 amino acids. CDR3 nucleotide sequence: TGTGCCAGCAGCTTGGGGACGGGAGCTGGAAACACCATATATTTT. Encoded protein: CASSLGTGAGNTIYF.

J is TRBJ2-5 and V is TRBV6-2 or TRBV6-3; tentatively, D is TRBD1 (5 bases). In germline, CDR1 is MNHEY, CDR2 SVGEGT. V lost 5 bases and J lost 8, with 18 bases in between. The CDR3 is 14 residues long. Written as DNA, the CDR3 is TGTGCCAGCAGTCCGCCCCCAACAGGTTTCACCCAGTACTTC. Translation: CASSPPPTGFTQYF.

This clonotype was found a few times. The V gene is TRBV18, the J gene TRBJ1-6; D remains ambiguous. There are 16 residues in the CDR3. Per germline, CDR1 KGHSH and CDR2 LQKENI. Trimming pared 3 bases from V and 5 bases from J, leaving 14 bases between. The CDR3 is CASSPESMADNSPLHF. The CDR3 DNA reads TGTGCCAGCTCACCGGAGTCTATGGCAGATAATTCACCCCTCCACTTT.

The chain links TRBV15 to TRBJ1-2, with D unresolved. Germline V CDR1 and CDR2: LNHNV, YYDKDF (reference sequence). This CDR3 has 15 amino acids. V lost 0 bases and J lost 4, with 12 bases in between. The CDR3 loop reads CATSRDPSPIYGYTF. The DNA for the CDR3 is TGTGCCACCAGCAGAGATCCGTCACCGATCTATGGCTACACCTTC.